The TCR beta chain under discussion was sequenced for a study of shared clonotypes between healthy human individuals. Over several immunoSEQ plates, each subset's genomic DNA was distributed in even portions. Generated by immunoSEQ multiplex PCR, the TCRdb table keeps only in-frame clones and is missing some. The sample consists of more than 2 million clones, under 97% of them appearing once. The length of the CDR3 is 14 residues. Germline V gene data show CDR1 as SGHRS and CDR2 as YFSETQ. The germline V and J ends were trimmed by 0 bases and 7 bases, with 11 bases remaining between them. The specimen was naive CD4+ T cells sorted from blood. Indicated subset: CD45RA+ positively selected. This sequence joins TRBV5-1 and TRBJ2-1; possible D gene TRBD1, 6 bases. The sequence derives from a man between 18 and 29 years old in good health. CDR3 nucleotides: TGCGCCAGCAGCTTGGGGTACAGGGAAAATGAGCAGTTCTTC. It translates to CASSLGYRENEQFF.